This T cell receptor beta chain was obtained from a study of CD8+ T cells in alopecia areata. The CDR3 has 15 amino acids. Germline V gene sequence: CDR1 LGHNA, CDR2 YNLKQL (reference sequence). Trimming cost V 4 bases and J 0 bases, with 13 bases left between them. It was with CD4, CD8alpha, NKG2D, NKG2ACE and other markers that pooled cutaneous lymph node cells were sorted. Reverse transcribed after extraction, RNA yielded cDNA as the sequencing template. Sequenced by immunoSEQ multiplex PCR; TCRdb stores in-frame clones only, minus some. This repertoire holds 270,000 or so clones, and none appear only once. This clone was counted a few times. Its antigen is unidentified. Gene names and germline refer to mouse. Read sequence stops 4 residues before the CDR3 end, and the germline J gene provides the missing end. Study-wide findings and caveats: Sequencing of scalp tissue also captures the resident alphabeta T cells of normal skin.

Material: CD4+ T cells sorted from a lymph node. V gene TRBV5 combines with J gene TRBJ2-7; the D gene is possibly TRBD2 (6 bases). The source is a C3H/HeJ mouse with alopecia areata. For the strain, the MHC haplotype given is H2-k. The sequenced part of the CDR3 DNA is TGTGCCAGCAGCCCCCGGGGGACTAGCTCCTAT. It codes for CASSPRGTSSY. The whole CDR3 region reads CASSPRGTSSYEQYF.